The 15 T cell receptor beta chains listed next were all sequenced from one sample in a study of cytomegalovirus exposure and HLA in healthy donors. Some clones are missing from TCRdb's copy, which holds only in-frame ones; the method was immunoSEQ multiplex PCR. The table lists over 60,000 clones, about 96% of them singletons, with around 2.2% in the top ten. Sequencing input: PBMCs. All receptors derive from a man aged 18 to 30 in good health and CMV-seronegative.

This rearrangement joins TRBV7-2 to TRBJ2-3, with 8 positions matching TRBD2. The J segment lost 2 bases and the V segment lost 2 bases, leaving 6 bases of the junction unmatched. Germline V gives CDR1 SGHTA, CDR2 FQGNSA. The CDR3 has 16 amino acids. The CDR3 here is CASSLKAGALTDTQYF. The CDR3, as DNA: TGTGCCAGCAGCTTAAAAGCGGGAGCGCTCACAGATACGCAGTATTTT. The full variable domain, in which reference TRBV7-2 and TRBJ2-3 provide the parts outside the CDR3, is GAGVSQSPSNKVTEKGKDVELRCDPISGHTALYWYRQSLGQGLEFLIYFQGNSAPDKSGLPSDRFSAERTGGSVSTLTIQRTQQEDSAVYLCASSLKAGALTDTQYFGPGTRLTVL.

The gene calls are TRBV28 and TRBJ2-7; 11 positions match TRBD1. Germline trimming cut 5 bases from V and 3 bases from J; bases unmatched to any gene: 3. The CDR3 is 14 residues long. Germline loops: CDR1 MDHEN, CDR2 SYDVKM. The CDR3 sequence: CASSPDRGLYEQYF. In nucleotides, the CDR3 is TGTGCCAGCAGTCCGGACAGGGGGCTCTACGAGCAGTACTTC.

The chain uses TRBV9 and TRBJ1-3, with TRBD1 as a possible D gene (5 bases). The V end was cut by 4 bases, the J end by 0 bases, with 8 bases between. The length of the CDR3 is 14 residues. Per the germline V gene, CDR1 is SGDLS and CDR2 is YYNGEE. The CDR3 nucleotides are TGTGCCAGCAGCCAAGGGGTCTCTGGAAACACCATATATTTT. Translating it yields CASSQGVSGNTIYF.

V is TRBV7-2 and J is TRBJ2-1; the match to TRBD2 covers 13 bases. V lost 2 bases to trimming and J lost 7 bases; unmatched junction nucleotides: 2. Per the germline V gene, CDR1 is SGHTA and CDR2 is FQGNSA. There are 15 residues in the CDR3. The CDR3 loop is CASSLLLAGGNEQFF. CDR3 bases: TGTGCCAGCAGCTTATTACTAGCGGGGGGGAATGAGCAGTTCTTC.

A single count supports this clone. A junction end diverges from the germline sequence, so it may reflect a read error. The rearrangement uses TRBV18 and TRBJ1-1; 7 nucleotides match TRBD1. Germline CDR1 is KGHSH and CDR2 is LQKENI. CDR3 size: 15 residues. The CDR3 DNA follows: TGTGCCAGCTCGGGGACAGCTTTGAGGAACCCTGAAGCTTTCTTT. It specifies CASSGTALRNPEAFF. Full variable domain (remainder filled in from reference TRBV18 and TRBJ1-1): NAGVMQNPRHLVRRRGQEARLRCSPMKGHSHVYWYRQLPEEGLKFMVYLQKENIIDESGMPKERFSAEFPKEGPSILRIQQVVRGDSAAYFCASSGTALRNPEAFFGQGTRLTVV.

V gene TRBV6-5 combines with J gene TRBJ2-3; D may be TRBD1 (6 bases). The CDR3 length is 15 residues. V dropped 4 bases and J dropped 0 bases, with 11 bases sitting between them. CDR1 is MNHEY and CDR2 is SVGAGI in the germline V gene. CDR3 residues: CASSFRQDSTDTQYF. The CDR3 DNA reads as TGTGCCAGCAGTTTCCGACAGGATAGCACAGATACGCAGTATTTT.

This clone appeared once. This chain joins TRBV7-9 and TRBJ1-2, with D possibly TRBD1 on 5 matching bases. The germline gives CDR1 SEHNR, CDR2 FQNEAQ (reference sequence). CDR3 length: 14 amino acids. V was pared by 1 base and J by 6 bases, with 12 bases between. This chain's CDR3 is CASSLGGGPHGYTF. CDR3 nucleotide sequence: TGTGCCAGCAGCTTAGGGGGCGGTCCTCATGGCTACACCTTC.

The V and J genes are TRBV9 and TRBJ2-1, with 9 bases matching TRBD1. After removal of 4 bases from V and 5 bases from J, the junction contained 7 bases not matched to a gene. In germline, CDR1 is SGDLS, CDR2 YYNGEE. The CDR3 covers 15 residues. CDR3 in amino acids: CASSLGQGGHNEQFF. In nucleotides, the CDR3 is TGTGCCAGCAGCTTGGGACAGGGAGGCCACAATGAGCAGTTCTTC.

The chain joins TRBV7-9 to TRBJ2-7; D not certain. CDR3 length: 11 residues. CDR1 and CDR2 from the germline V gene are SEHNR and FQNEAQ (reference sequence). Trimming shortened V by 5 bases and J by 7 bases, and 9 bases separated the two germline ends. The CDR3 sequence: CASSPHEEQYF. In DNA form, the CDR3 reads TGTGCCAGCAGCCCACATGAAGAGCAGTACTTC.

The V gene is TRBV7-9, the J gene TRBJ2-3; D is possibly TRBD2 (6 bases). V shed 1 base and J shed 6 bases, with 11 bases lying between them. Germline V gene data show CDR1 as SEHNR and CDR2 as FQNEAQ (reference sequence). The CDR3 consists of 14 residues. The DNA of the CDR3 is TGTGCCAGCAGCTTAGAAGGAGGGAGCGATACGCAGTATTTT. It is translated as CASSLEGGSDTQYF.

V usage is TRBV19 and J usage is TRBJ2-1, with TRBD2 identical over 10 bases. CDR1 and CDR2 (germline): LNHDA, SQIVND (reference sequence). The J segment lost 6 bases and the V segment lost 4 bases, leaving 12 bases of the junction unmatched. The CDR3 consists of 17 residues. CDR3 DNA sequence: TGTGCCAGTAGTAAAGCCCCCGGAGCGGGAGGGGTCAATGAGCAGTTCTTC. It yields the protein CASSKAPGAGGVNEQFF.

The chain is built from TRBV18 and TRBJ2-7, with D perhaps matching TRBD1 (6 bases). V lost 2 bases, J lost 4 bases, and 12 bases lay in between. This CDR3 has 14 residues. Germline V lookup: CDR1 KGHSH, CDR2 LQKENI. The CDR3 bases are TGTGCCAGCTCACCAGGGGGCCTAGCTTACGAGCAGTACTTC. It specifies CASSPGGLAYEQYF.

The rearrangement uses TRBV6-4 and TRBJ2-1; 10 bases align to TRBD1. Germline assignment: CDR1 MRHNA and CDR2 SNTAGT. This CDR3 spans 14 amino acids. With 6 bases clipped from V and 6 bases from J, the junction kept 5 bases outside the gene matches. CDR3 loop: CASSLGQGGNEQFF. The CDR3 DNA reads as TGTGCCAGCAGCCTCGGACAGGGGGGCAATGAGCAGTTCTTC.

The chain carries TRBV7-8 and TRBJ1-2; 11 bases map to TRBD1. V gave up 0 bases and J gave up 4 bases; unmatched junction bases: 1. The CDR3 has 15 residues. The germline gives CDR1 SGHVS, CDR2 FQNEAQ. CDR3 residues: CASSLAGTGGYGYTF. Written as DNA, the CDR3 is TGTGCCAGCAGCTTAGCGGGGACAGGGGGCTATGGCTACACCTTC. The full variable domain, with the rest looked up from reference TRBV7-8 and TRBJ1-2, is GAGVSQSPRYKVAKRGQDVALRCDPISGHVSLFWYQQALGQGPEFLTYFQNEAQLDKSGLPSDRFFAERPEGSVSTLKIQRTQQEDSAVYLCASSLAGTGGYGYTFGSGTRLTVV.

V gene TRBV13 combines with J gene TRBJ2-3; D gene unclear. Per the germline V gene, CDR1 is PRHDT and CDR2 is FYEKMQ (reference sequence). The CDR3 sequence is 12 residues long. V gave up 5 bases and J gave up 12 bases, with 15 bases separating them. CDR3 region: CASSTSVTTQYF. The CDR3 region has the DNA TGTGCCAGCAGCACATCGGTAACTACCCAGTATTTT. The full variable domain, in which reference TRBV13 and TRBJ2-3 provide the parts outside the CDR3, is AAGVIQSPRHLIKEKRETATLKCYPIPRHDTVYWYQQGPGQDPQFLISFYEKMQSDKGSIPDRFSAQQFSDYHSELNMSSLELGDSALYFCASSTSVTTQYFGPGTRLTVL.